Sequencing of this TCR beta chain was carried out in a study of blood T cell repertoires in COVID-19. Study background: T cells, B-cell-depleted T cells, or PBMCs provided the cDNA or gDNA that served as material.

Patients at the Seattle site were enrolled during active infection and followed longitudinally. Here immunoSEQ multiplex PCR was the method, and the copy in TCRdb shows in-frame clones only, minus some. This sample has about 31,000 clones, with roughly 87% found just once. In germline, CDR1 is PRHDT, CDR2 FYEKMQ (reference sequence). V shed 3 bases and J 6 bases; nucleotides not matched to a gene: 13. The CDR3 covers 17 residues. Sequenced sample: peripheral blood. The TCR comes from a man in his fifties or sixties with COVID-19, enrolled during active disease. The rearrangement uses TRBV13 and TRBJ2-7; TRBD2 matches at 11 bases. The DNA of the CDR3 is TGTGCCAGCAGCTTCCCCGACGGGACCGGACTAGCGGGCGAGCAGTACTTC. This translates into CASSFPDGTGLAGEQYF.